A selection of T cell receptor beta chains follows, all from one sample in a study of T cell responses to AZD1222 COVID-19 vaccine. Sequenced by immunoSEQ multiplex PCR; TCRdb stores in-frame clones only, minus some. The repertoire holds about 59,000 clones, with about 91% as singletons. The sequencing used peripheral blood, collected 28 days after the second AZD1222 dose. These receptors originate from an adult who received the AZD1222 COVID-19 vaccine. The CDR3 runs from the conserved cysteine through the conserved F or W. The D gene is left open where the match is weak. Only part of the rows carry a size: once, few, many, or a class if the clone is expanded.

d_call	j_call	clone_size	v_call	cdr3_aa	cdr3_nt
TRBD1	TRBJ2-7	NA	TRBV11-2	CASSSNRGSYEQYF	TGTGCCAGCAGCTCAAACAGGGGGTCCTACGAGCAGTACTTC
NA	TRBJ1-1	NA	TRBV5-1	CASSLDRVVPEAFF	TGCGCCAGCAGCTTGGACAGGGTAGTGCCTGAAGCTTTCTTT
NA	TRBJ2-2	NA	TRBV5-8	CASSLIVAETGELFF	TGTGCCAGCAGCTTAATAGTAGCAGAAACCGGGGAGCTGTTTTTT
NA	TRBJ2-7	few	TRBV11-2	CASSLAGDPHEQYF	TGTGCCAGCAGCTTAGCGGGAGATCCCCACGAGCAGTACTTC
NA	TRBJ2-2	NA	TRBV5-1	CASSRNVGELFF	TGCGCCAGCAGCAGGAACGTCGGGGAGCTGTTTTTT
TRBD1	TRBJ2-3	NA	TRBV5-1	CASSPEQGSSDTQYF	TGCGCCAGCAGCCCGGAACAGGGGAGTTCAGATACGCAGTATTTT
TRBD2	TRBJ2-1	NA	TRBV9	CASSDSGRTSNEQFF	TGTGCCAGCAGCGATAGCGGGAGGACGTCAAATGAGCAGTTCTTC
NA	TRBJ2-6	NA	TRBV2	CASSVTGTFSSGANVLTF	TGTGCCAGCAGTGTTACCGGGACTTTCAGCTCTGGGGCCAACGTCCTGACTTTC
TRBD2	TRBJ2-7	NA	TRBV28	CASSSQTSGGTYEQYF	TGTGCCAGCAGTTCCCAGACTAGCGGGGGGACCTACGAGCAGTACTTC
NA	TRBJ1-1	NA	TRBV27	CASRPGTNVGAFF	TGTGCCAGCAGGCCCGGGACAAACGTTGGAGCTTTCTTT
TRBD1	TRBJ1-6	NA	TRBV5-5	CASSIRGPDSPLHF	TGTGCCAGCAGCATCAGGGGGCCGGATTCACCCCTCCACTTT
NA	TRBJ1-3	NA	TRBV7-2	CASSLAGTSSGNTIYF	TGTGCCAGCAGCTTAGCAGGCACGAGCTCTGGAAACACCATATATTTT